This TCR beta chain stems from a study of T cells after posttransplantation cyclophosphamide. Generated by immunoSEQ multiplex PCR, the TCRdb table keeps only in-frame clones and is missing some. Of approximately 3,000 clones listed, approximately 56% are singletons. Cyclophosphamide on days +3 and +4 followed busulfan-fludarabine conditioning and a marrow graft. CDR3 size: 11 residues. The germline CDR1 and CDR2 sequences are SNHLY and FYNNEI. The sample in question was PBMCs, obtained 30 days after allogeneic stem cell transplant with posttransplant cyclophosphamide. The chain uses TRBV2 and TRBJ2-5, with D uncertain. The DNA end is more similar to TRBJ2-7, so the J call may be wrong. The clonotype originates from a male patient between 55 and 70 years old who received an allogeneic stem cell transplant from a related donor and was CMV-positive. The graft donor may be the source of some T cells. In nucleotides, the CDR3 is TGTGCCAGCAGTCCCAAGTACGAGCAGTACTTC. Translation: CASSPKYEQYF.